This T cell receptor (beta chain) was captured in a study of T cells in Graves' hyperthyroidism and ophthalmopathy. The overall study: Peripheral blood was collected at initial diagnosis, before any treatment.

This clonotype was detected ten times or more. The antigen remains undetermined. The TCR beta CDR3 regions underwent amplification using RNA transcripts as the source. RT-PCR in the first round (using the HTBI primer set) targeted the TCR CDR3. TCRdb re-analysed the multiplex PCR reads in MiXCR, keeping a single row per CDR3 protein. The sample has about 720,000 distinct CDR3 sequences, roughly a sixth seen once. PBMCs were collected from a roughly 9.7 ml volume of fresh peripheral blood. Study observations and caveats: Blood also carried most thyroid clonotypes expanded above 0.001.

V trimming: 7 bases; J trimming: 5 bases; junction bases outside the gene matches: 11. The CDR3 is 14 residues long. Germline V gene sequence: CDR1 SQVTM, CDR2 ANQGSEA. This receptor was obtained from a woman aged 50 to 60 with Graves' hyperthyroidism that later progressed to Graves' ophthalmopathy. The rearrangement links TRBV29-1 to TRBJ2-5; 9 bases are a match to TRBD1. Sequencing was performed on blood. CDR3: CSGGTRTGVETQYF. The CDR3 DNA reads TGCAGCGGAGGGACGCGGACAGGGGTCGAGACCCAGTACTTC. Filled out from reference TRBV29-1 and TRBJ2-5, the complete variable domain reads SAVISQKPSRDICQRGTSLTIQCQVDSQVTMMFWYRQQPGQSLTLIATANQGSEATYESGFVIDKFPISRPNLTFSTLTVSNMSPEDSSIYLCSGGTRTGVETQYFGPGTRLLVL.